This TCR beta chain stems from a study of patients and donors after allogeneic stem cell transplantation. This clonotype came up a few times. J was trimmed by 3 bases and V by 1 base; bases with no gene match: 10. CDR3 size: 17 residues. In germline, CDR1 is MDHEN, CDR2 SYDVKM. MiXCR, run by TCRdb on the RT-PCR reads, gives a single entry per CDR3 protein. The table records some 2,900 distinct CDR3 sequences, under 7% of them present only once. The sequencing sample was made of blood, either unsorted or a sorted T cell fraction (not recorded which). The TCR comes from a human donor who was either an allogeneic HSCT recipient or a stem cell or donor lymphocyte infusion donor (not recorded which). It is not recorded whose cells these are; they may come from a transplant donor. V is TRBV28 and J is TRBJ2-7, with 9 bases matching TRBD1. CDR3 DNA: TGTGCCAGCAGTTTATTAGGGCCCGGGACAGGGAACTACGAGCAGTACTTC. Protein: CASSLLGPGTGNYEQYF.